Shown below are 17 T cell receptor beta chains from a single sample sequenced in a study of T cell responses to AZD1222 COVID-19 vaccine. Sequenced by immunoSEQ multiplex PCR; TCRdb stores in-frame clones only, minus some. The sample includes some 99,000 clones, about 90% of them seen just once. Specimen: peripheral blood, collected on day 0 of AZD1222 vaccination. Receptors were obtained from an adult in good health.

The table lists this clone with a few counts. V is TRBV9 and J is TRBJ1-1, with TRBD1 as a possible D gene (5 bases). CDR1 and CDR2 from the germline V gene are SGDLS and YYNGEE. This CDR3 has 14 residues. V was cut by 3 bases and J by 0 bases, with 9 bases left in between. CDR3 region: CASSEGWVNTEAFF. The CDR3 coding sequence is TGTGCCAGCAGCGAGGGGTGGGTGAACACTGAAGCTTTCTTT. The variable domain in full, with the rest retrieved from reference TRBV9 and TRBJ1-1, is DSGVTQTPKHLITATGQRVTLRCSPRSGDLSVYWYQQSLDQGLQFLIQYYNGEERAKGNILERFSAQQFPDLHSELNLSSLELGDSALYFCASSEGWVNTEAFFGQGTRLTVV.

The V and J genes are TRBV6-1 and TRBJ1-1; no clear D gene. CDR3 size: 12 residues. Per germline, CDR1 MNHNS and CDR2 SASEGT. The V end was cut by 2 bases, the J end by 10 bases, with 11 bases between. The CDR3 coding sequence is TGTGCCAGCAGTGAATGGGGTAAGCGAGCTTTCTTT. Translating gives CASSEWGKRAFF.

The chain is built from TRBV19 and TRBJ1-1; TRBD1 agrees at 7 bases. Per the germline V gene, CDR1 is LNHDA and CDR2 is SQIVND (reference sequence). The CDR3 loop spans 12 amino acids. The junction had 3 bases not matched to a gene; V was cut back by 3 bases and J by 8 bases. The CDR3 bases are TGTGCCAGTAGTATCCGGGACAGAGAAGCTTTCTTT. Translating it yields CASSIRDREAFF.

The rearrangement uses TRBV6-5 and TRBJ1-1; D unclear. Trimming removed 10 bases from V and 2 bases from J, with 14 bases in between. Per the germline V gene, CDR1 is MNHEY and CDR2 is SVGAGI. This CDR3 comprises 13 residues. The CDR3 nucleotides are TGTGCCACCCCCCGCACCTTTAACACTGAAGCTTTCTTT. The encoded protein is CATPRTFNTEAFF.

The table lists this clone with a few counts. This rearrangement joins TRBV6-5 to TRBJ1-5, with a possible D match to TRBD1 (5 bases). Germline V gene sequence: CDR1 MNHEY, CDR2 SVGAGI. V shed 6 bases and J shed 2 bases, with 14 bases lying between them. The CDR3 is 15 residues long. Here the CDR3 DNA reads TGTGCCAGCAGGGAGGGGTTCGGTGGCAATCAGCCCCAGCATTTT. It is translated as CASREGFGGNQPQHF.

The V gene is TRBV11-2, the J gene TRBJ1-2; no clear D. V was trimmed by 0 bases and J by 5 bases, leaving 13 bases between them. From germline, CDR1 is SGHAT and CDR2 FQNNGV. This CDR3 contains 15 residues. In DNA, the CDR3 is TGTGCCAGCAGCTTAGATCACTGGGGATTATATGGCTACACCTTC. Translated, it gives CASSLDHWGLYGYTF.

CDR3 DNA: TGTGCCACCAGCAGGGAGGGACAGATAGAATATGGCTACACCTTC. As protein: CATSREGQIEYGYTF. The rearrangement uses TRBV15 and TRBJ1-2; 7 bases match TRBD1. The CDR3 sequence is 15 residues long. Germline CDR1 is LNHNV and CDR2 is YYDKDF (reference sequence). Unmatched junction bases numbered 9, after V lost 3 bases and J lost 5 bases.

The chain employs TRBV28 and TRBJ1-4; possible D gene TRBD1, 5 bases. Germline V lookup: CDR1 MDHEN, CDR2 SYDVKM. Trimming removed 7 bases from V and 7 bases from J, with 13 bases in between. This CDR3 comprises 13 residues. Here the CDR3 reads CASIGQGGEKLFF. The CDR3 nucleotides read TGTGCCAGCATTGGGCAGGGAGGTGAAAAACTGTTTTTT.

This chain uses TRBV20-1 with TRBJ1-6; D remains unclear. V was trimmed by 3 bases and J by 0 bases, leaving 9 bases between them. Germline CDR1 and CDR2: DFQATT and SNEGSKA (reference sequence). The CDR3 has 15 amino acids. The CDR3 DNA is TGCAGTGCTAGTACCTCGAGCTCCTATAATTCACCCCTCCACTTT. As protein: CSASTSSSYNSPLHF.

The chain couples TRBV27 to TRBJ1-4; D might be TRBD1 (5 bases). The germline gives CDR1 MNHEY, CDR2 SMNVEV (reference sequence). The CDR3 sequence is 18 residues long. Between the trimmed V and J ends, which lost 5 bases and 8 bases, there was a span of 27 bases. The CDR3 region has the DNA TGTGCCAGCAGTCGGCTGGCCCTGGGGGACCGAGTGCGGGAAAAACTGTTTTTT. Its protein is CASSRLALGDRVREKLFF.

The chain has TRBV3-1 (or the pseudogene TRBV3-2) and TRBJ1-4; TRBD1 agrees at 11 bases. The germline CDR1 and CDR2 sequences are LGHDT and YNNKEL (reference sequence). J lost 11 bases, V lost 0 bases, and 5 bases had no gene match. The CDR3 is 15 amino acids. The CDR3 coding sequence is TGTGCCAGCAGCCAAGATGGACAGGGGGCTAGGAAACTGTTTTTT. Translation: CASSQDGQGARKLFF.

The chain joins TRBV28 to TRBJ1-1, with D unresolved. There are 12 residues in the CDR3. Trimming took off 6 bases at V and 11 bases at J, with 16 bases between the two ends. In germline, CDR1 is MDHEN, CDR2 SYDVKM. CDR3 DNA: TGTGCCAGCAGCCGCGGTAGGTTTGAGGCTTTCTTT. Translating gives CASSRGRFEAFF.

This chain uses TRBV15 with TRBJ1-2; no reliable D call. The ends were cut back, 0 bases at V and 0 bases at J, with 2 bases in the middle. The CDR3 length is 13 residues. Germline V gene data show CDR1 as LNHNV and CDR2 as YYDKDF (reference sequence). The CDR3 reads CATSREANYGYTF. CDR3 nucleotides: TGTGCCACCAGCAGAGAGGCTAACTATGGCTACACCTTC.

J is TRBJ2-5 and V is TRBV28; D is uncertain. The ends were cut back, 4 bases at V and 2 bases at J, with 17 bases in the middle. The CDR3 is 16 amino acids. Germline values: CDR1 MDHEN, CDR2 SYDVKM. Here the CDR3 DNA reads TGTGCCAGCAGTTCCCCTGCGTCCTCAGCTCAAGAGACCCAGTACTTC. This sequence encodes CASSSPASSAQETQYF.

V gene TRBV28 combines with J gene TRBJ1-3; D perhaps matches TRBD1 (5 bases). V was cut by 7 bases and J by 0 bases, with 16 bases left in between. Per the germline V gene, CDR1 is MDHEN and CDR2 is SYDVKM. The CDR3 runs 16 residues. The CDR3 DNA is TGTGCCAGCACCGAGGGAGGGGTTAGCTCTGGAAACACCATATATTTT. Translated: CASTEGGVSSGNTIYF. The full variable domain, in which reference TRBV28 and TRBJ1-3 provide the parts outside the CDR3, is DVKVTQSSRYLVKRTGEKVFLECVQDMDHENMFWYRQDPGLGLRLIYFSYDVKMKEKGDIPEGYSVSREKKERFSLILESASTNQTSMYLCASTEGGVSSGNTIYFGEGSWLTVV.

The chain is built from TRBV5-1 and TRBJ2-7; TRBD2 matches 7 bases. CDR3 length: 15 amino acids. V shed 1 base, J shed 0 bases, and the junction held 4 bases outside the gene matches. Germline V lookup: CDR1 SGHRS, CDR2 YFSETQ. The CDR3, as DNA: TGCGCCAGCAGCTTGTCGGGGGGTAGCTCCTACGAGCAGTACTTC. It translates to CASSLSGGSSYEQYF. The complete variable domain, with remaining parts taken from reference TRBV5-1 and TRBJ2-7, reads KAGVTQTPRYLIKTRGQQVTLSCSPISGHRSVSWYQQTPGQGLQFLFEYFSETQRNKGNFPGRFSGRQFSNSRSEMNVSTLELGDSALYLCASSLSGGSSYEQYFGPGTRLTVT.

The gene calls are TRBV11-2 and TRBJ1-2; TRBD1 might be the D (5 bases). V dropped 4 bases and J dropped 8 bases, with 17 bases sitting between them. Germline V gene lookup returns CDR1 SGHAT and CDR2 FQNNGV. This CDR3 is 14 amino acids long. The CDR3 DNA reads TGTGCCAGCAGCTCCCCTCGCAGGGCCGGGGGCTACACCTTC. Its protein is CASSSPRRAGGYTF.